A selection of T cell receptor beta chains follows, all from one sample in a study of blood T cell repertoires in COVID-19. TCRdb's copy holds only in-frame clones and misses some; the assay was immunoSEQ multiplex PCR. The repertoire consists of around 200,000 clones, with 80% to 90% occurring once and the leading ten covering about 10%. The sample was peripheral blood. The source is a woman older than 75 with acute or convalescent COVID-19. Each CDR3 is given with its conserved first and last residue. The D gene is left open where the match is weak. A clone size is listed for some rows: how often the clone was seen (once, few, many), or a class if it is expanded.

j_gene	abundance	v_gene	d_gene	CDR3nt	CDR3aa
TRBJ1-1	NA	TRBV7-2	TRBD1	TGTGCCAGCAGCTGGGGGACAGGCGGTACTGAAGCTTTCTTT	CASSWGTGGTEAFF
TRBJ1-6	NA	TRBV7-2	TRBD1	TGTGCCAGCAGCCCCTCTGGGACAGGGGCTAATTCACCCCTCCACTTT	CASSPSGTGANSPLHF
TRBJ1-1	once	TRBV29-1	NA	TGCAGCGTCACGAGGGGGGGGAACACTGAAGCTTTCTTT	CSVTRGGNTEAFF
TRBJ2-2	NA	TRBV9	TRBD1	TGTGCCAGCAGCGAGGGACAGGGGATGGCCGGGGAGCTGTTTTTT	CASSEGQGMAGELFF
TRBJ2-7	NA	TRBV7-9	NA	TGTGCCAGCAGCTTATGGGGGGACTCCTACGAGCAGTACTTC	CASSLWGDSYEQYF
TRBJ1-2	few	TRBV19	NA	TGTGCCAGTAGTATCGACCGGGAGTGGAGTGACGGTGGCTACACCTTC	CASSIDREWSDGGYTF
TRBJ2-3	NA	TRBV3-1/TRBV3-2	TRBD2	TGTGCCAGCAGCCCTCACCCCATACTAGCGGGGGCAGATACGCAGTATTTT	CASSPHPILAGADTQYF
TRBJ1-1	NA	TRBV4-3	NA	TGCGCCAGCAGCCAAGTAGGCAGGGGATCGGAAGCTTTCTTT	CASSQVGRGSEAFF
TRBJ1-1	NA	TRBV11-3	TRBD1	TGTGCCAGCAGCTTAGATTTGTGGGGACAGGGTGGAGGCACTGAAGCTTTCTTT	CASSLDLWGQGGGTEAFF
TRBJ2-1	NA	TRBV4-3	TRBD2	TGCGCCAGCAGCCAAAGCGGGGGACTATACAATGAGCAGTTCTTC	CASSQSGGLYNEQFF
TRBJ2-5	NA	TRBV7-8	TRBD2	TGTGCCAGCAGCTCCTATAGCGGGGGGGCCGGAGAGACCCAGTACTTC	CASSSYSGGAGETQYF
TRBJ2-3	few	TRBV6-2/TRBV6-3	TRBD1	TGTGCCAGCAGTGGCCAGGGGGCACTTGGGGATACGCAGTATTTT	CASSGQGALGDTQYF
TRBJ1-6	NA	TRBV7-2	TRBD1	TGTGCCAGCAGCTTAGGGTACAGACAGGGTGGTTCACCCCTCCACTTT	CASSLGYRQGGSPLHF
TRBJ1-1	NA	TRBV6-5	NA	TGTGCCAGCAGTTTATCGGGAGGGAACACTGAAGCTTTCTTT	CASSLSGGNTEAFF
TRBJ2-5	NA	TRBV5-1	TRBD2	TGCGCCAGCAGCTTGGTTAGCGGGGGGGCTGAGACCCAGTACTTC	CASSLVSGGAETQYF
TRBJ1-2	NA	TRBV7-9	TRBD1	TGTGCCAGCAGCCCCGGGACAGGGGGCGTCCATGGCTACACCTTC	CASSPGTGGVHGYTF
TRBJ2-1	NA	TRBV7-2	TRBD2	TGTGCCAGCAGCTTTAGCGGGGAATGGGTTGAGCAGTTCTTC	CASSFSGEWVEQFF
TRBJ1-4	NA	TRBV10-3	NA	TGTGCCATCAGTGAGTCGGCAGGTCAATATGAAAAACTGTTTTTT	CAISESAGQYEKLFF
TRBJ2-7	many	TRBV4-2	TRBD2	TGTGCCAGCAGCCAAGATCTCCGGCGGGGGGGATTCTGGTACGAGCAGTACTTC	CASSQDLRRGGFWYEQYF
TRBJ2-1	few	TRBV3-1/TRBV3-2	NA	TGTGCCAGCAGCCAAGTGGAGGGCCTCAATGAGCAGTTCTTC	CASSQVEGLNEQFF
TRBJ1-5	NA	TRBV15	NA	TGTGCCACCAGCAGAGAGGACAGAAGCAATCAGCCCCAGCATTTT	CATSREDRSNQPQHF
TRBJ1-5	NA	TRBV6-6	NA	TGTGCCAGCAGTCCATACGGAACAGGGAGTCTCTACGGCAATCAGCCCCAGCATTTT	CASSPYGTGSLYGNQPQHF
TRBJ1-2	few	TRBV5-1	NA	TGCGCCAGCAGCTTGGAACAGGGTCGTGGCTACACCTTC	CASSLEQGRGYTF
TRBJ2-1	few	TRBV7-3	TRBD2	TGTGCCAGCAGTCTATTTAGCGGGGGGCATATGAACAATGAGCAGTTCTTC	CASSLFSGGHMNNEQFF
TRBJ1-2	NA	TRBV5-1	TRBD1	TGCGCCAGCAGCCCCCCCCTACAGGGGGCGCCCCATAGCGAGGGCTACACCTTC	CASSPPLQGAPHSEGYTF
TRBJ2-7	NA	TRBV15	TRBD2	TGTGCCACCAGCAGAGATATTCGGACTAGCGGGGACCCGCCCTACGAGCAGTACTTC	CATSRDIRTSGDPPYEQYF
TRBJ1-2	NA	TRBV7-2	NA	TGTGCCAGCAGCTTACTCGGTTATGATGGCTACACCTTC	CASSLLGYDGYTF
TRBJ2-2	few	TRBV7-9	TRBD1	TGTGCCAGCCCGCCGGGACAGGGGGTCGGGGAGCTGTTTTTT	CASPPGQGVGELFF
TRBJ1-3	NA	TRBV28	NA	TGTGCCAGCAGAAGTTCCCCTGAGGCCGCTGGAAACACCATATATTTT	CASRSSPEAAGNTIYF
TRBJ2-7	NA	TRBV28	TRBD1	TGTGCCAGCAGCCTACAGGGGGCTAGTTACGAGCAGTACTTC	CASSLQGASYEQYF
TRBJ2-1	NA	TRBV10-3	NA	TGTGCCATCAGTCCCGGAGGTCTCCATGAGCAGTTCTTC	CAISPGGLHEQFF
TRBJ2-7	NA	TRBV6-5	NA	TGTGCCAGCAGCAATCCGGCAGGGTTGAGTGAGCAGTACTTC	CASSNPAGLSEQYF
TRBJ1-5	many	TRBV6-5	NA	TGTGCCAGCAGCCAACGGGAGGGTCAGCCCCAGCATTTT	CASSQREGQPQHF
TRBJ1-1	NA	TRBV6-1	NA	TGTGCCAGCAGTGAAGAAGGGGGTTACACTGAAGCTTTCTTT	CASSEEGGYTEAFF
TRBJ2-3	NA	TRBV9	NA	TGTGCCAGCAGCGTAAGTGGGCGCACAGATACGCAGTATTTT	CASSVSGRTDTQYF
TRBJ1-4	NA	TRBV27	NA	TGTGCCAGCAGTAGACAGCCCGCAACTAATGAAAAACTGTTTTTT	CASSRQPATNEKLFF
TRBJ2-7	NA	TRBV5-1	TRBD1	TGCGCCAGCTCCGGGACAGGGGGCACCTACGAGCAGTACTTC	CASSGTGGTYEQYF
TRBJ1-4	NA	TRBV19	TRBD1	TGTGCCAGTAGTACTCCGTGGGGGACAGGGAGTGAAAAACTGTTTTTT	CASSTPWGTGSEKLFF
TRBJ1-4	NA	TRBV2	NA	TGTGCCAGCAGGGCAGAAATTAATGAAAAACTGTTTTTT	CASRAEINEKLFF
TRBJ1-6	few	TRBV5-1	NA	TGCGCCAGCAGCTTGTATTTAGGCCAGGATTCACCCCTCCACTTT	CASSLYLGQDSPLHF
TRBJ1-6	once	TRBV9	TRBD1	TGTGCCAGCAGCACCCCGACAGGGGGCGACTATAATTCACCCCTCCACTTT	CASSTPTGGDYNSPLHF
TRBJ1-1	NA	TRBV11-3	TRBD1	TGTGCCAGCAGGGACCTCGGGGACAGGGGGCGGACTGAAGCTTTCTTT	CASRDLGDRGRTEAFF
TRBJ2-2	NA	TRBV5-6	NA	TGTGCCAGCTGCCCGACTAGGGCGAACACCGGGGAGCTGTTTTTT	CASCPTRANTGELFF
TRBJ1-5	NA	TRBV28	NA	TGTGCCAGCAGTTCCCCTGGGGGGGGTAGCAATCAGCCCCAGCATTTT	CASSSPGGGSNQPQHF
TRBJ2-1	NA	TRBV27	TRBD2	TGTGCCAGCAGCCGAGGGACTATTCCCAATGAGCAGTTCTTC	CASSRGTIPNEQFF
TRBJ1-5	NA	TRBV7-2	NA	TGTGCCAGCAGCTTAGAATCGGCAGGGAGCAATCAGCCCCAGCATTTT	CASSLESAGSNQPQHF
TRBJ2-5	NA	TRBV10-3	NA	TGTGCCATCAGCAGGGACACCCAAGAGACCCAGTACTTC	CAISRDTQETQYF
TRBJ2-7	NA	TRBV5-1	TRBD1	TGCGCCAGCCACAGGGGTGAGCCCCTCTACGAGCAGTACTTC	CASHRGEPLYEQYF
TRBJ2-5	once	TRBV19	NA	TGTGCCAGTATCCCGAAAGGAGGAGAGACCCAGTACTTC	CASIPKGGETQYF
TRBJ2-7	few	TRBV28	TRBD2	TGTGCCAGCGAAAGCGGGGGAAAGGGCGAGCAGTACTTC	CASESGGKGEQYF
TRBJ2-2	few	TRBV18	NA	TGTGCCAGCTCACCTCTAGCGAATCCCACCGGGGAGCTGTTTTTT	CASSPLANPTGELFF
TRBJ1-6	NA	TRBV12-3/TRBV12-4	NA	TGTGCCAGCAGTTTGCCGAGCTCACCCCTCCACTTT	CASSLPSSPLHF
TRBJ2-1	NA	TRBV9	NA	TGTGCCAGCAGCAGCAGGGGCCGCACCTACAATGAGCAGTTCTTC	CASSSRGRTYNEQFF
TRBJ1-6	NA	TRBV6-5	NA	TGTGCCAGCAGTCAATACAGAAAGATGAATTCACCCCTCCACTTT	CASSQYRKMNSPLHF